This T cell receptor (beta chain) was identified during a study of glioma-infiltrating T cells. Broader study findings: Only very few CDR3 sequences appeared in both tissue and blood.

Using RNA template, CDR3s of TCR alpha and beta were amplified with iRepertoire arm-PCR. Each CDR3 protein gets one entry after TCRdb re-called the multiplex PCR reads with MiXCR. In the table there are about 410,000 distinct CDR3 sequences, roughly two fifths of which are singletons. Germline V CDR1 and CDR2: MNHGY, SVAAGI. There are 13 residues in the CDR3. In regard to this clonotype: Antigen: not known. One end of the junction fails to match germline, which may point to a read error.

The chain has TRBV6-9 and TRBJ1-1, with D hard to call. Sequencing was performed on glioma tissue, nonneoplastic brain tissue, or PBMCs (not recorded which). The clonotype comes from a human donor with low-grade glioma or glioblastoma, undergoing nonglioma brain surgery, or in good health (not recorded which). The CDR3 sequence: CASSYGGNAEAFF. In nucleotides, the CDR3 is TGTGCCAGCAGTTACGGCGGGAACGCTGAAGCTTTCTTT.